This T cell receptor beta chain is drawn from a study of blood T cell repertoires in COVID-19. For the study at large: PBMCs, B-cell-depleted T cells, or T cells provided the cDNA or gDNA that made up the material.

TCRdb's copy holds only in-frame clones and misses some; the assay was immunoSEQ multiplex PCR. Of some 200,000 clones detected, 75% to 85% appear once; the ten largest clones hold 2.4%. The germline V and J ends were trimmed by 3 bases and 13 bases, with 19 bases remaining between them. This CDR3 is built from 14 residues. Germline V gene lookup returns CDR1 KGHSH and CDR2 LQKENI. Sequences were obtained from peripheral blood. The TCR comes from a woman in her sixties or seventies with COVID-19, enrolled during active disease. The rearrangement links TRBV18 to TRBJ2-1; maybe TRBD2 (7 bases). CDR3 in amino acids: CASSPSWGRENQFF. CDR3 DNA: TGTGCCAGCTCACCGTCGTGGGGGCGGGAGAATCAGTTCTTC. Full variable domain (rest looked up from reference TRBV18 and TRBJ2-1): NAGVMQNPRHLVRRRGQEARLRCSPMKGHSHVYWYRQLPEEGLKFMVYLQKENIIDESGMPKERFSAEFPKEGPSILRIQQVVRGDSAAYFCASSPSWGRENQFFGPGTRLTVL.